This T cell receptor (beta chain) appears in the sequencing data of a study of vaccination and CD4 T cells after COVID-19. Study-wide context: Convalescent patients, a few in number, were sampled at day 14 and days 161 to 241 post-vaccination.

Time point of the sample: late sampling 161 to 241 days after vaccination in a few convalescent patients. For this clonotype: Antigen specificity is unknown.

Study-level results: Median numbers of SARS-CoV-2-reactive clonotypes increased from about 20 to 38 (not a significant change). The study found that a median 86.3% of reactive clones in convalescent patients appeared only post-vaccination.

TCRdb passed the PCR reads through MiXCR, listing each CDR3 protein once. The table includes some 27,000 distinct CDR3 sequences, under 65% detected once. Here the sequenced sample was CD4+ T cells from blood, taken about 7 months after SARS-CoV-2 vaccination. The source is a human donor who had recovered from COVID-19.

Here the CDR3 DNA reads TGTGCCAGCGACGCCGACAGGGATCGCTACGAGCAGTACTTC. Protein: CASDADRDRYEQYF. The chain has TRBV25-1 and TRBJ2-7, with 7 bases lining up with TRBD1. Germline V gene sequence: CDR1 MGHDK, CDR2 SYGVNS. V trimming: 8 bases; J trimming: 3 bases; junction bases outside the gene matches: 10. This CDR3 spans 14 amino acids.